This is a list of T cell receptor beta chains from one sample in a study of regulatory T cells in long-lasting Graves disease. Via MiXCR, TCRdb re-called the multiplex PCR reads, giving one row per CDR3 protein. Of 400,000 or so distinct CDR3 sequences listed, under 25% are singletons. The sequencing used peripheral blood mononuclear cells (PBMCs), collected when the disease was refractory, from a patient treated with antithyroid drugs. These receptors originate from a female donor with Graves disease. The CDR3 runs from the conserved cysteine through the conserved F or W. D genes are given only for firm matches. The size field is filled for only some rows; it gives once, few, many or a size class.

d_gene | j_gene | v_gene | abundance | CDR3aa | CDR3nt
- | TRBJ2-7 | TRBV5-1 | - | CASSPGLRPGPYEQYF | TGCGCCAGCAGCCCTGGACTCAGACCGGGCCCTTACGAGCAGTACTTC
TRBD1 | TRBJ2-7 | TRBV11-2 | - | CASRQSGTAISYEQYF | TGTGCCAGCAGGCAATCCGGGACAGCCATCTCCTACGAGCAGTACTTC
- | TRBJ1-1 | TRBV7-2 | many | CASGFQNTEAFF | TGTGCCAGCGGATTTCAAAACACTGAAGCTTTCTTT
TRBD2 | TRBJ2-2 | TRBV6-2/TRBV6-3 | - | CASSEWLAGGQNTGELFF | TGTGCCAGCAGTGAATGGCTAGCGGGAGGACAGAACACCGGGGAGCTGTTTTTT
- | TRBJ1-1 | TRBV2 | many | CASSEDALVQAEAFF | TGTGCCAGCAGTGAAGATGCGTTGGTGCAGGCTGAAGCTTTCTTT
- | TRBJ2-7 | TRBV28 | many | CASTTTWSSYEQYF | TGTGCCAGCACGACGACTTGGAGCTCCTACGAGCAGTACTTC
- | TRBJ2-7 | TRBV28 | many | CASSSVRVPGSLAYEQYF | TGTGCCAGCAGTTCCGTTAGGGTTCCGGGGTCATTAGCCTACGAGCAGTACTTC
- | TRBJ1-1 | TRBV20-1 | few | CSASIPGGNTEAFF | TGCAGTGCTAGTATACCGGGGGGGAACACTGAAGCTTTCTTT
TRBD2 | TRBJ2-7 | TRBV15 | few | CATSSSGGGRHSYEQYF | TGTGCCACCAGCAGTTCCGGGGGCGGGAGGCACTCCTACGAGCAGTACTTC
TRBD1 | TRBJ2-7 | TRBV29-1 | many | CSVGGTGSYEQYF | TGCAGCGTTGGCGGGACAGGGTCCTACGAGCAGTACTTC
- | TRBJ2-5 | TRBV11-1 | - | CASSLRGNIETQYF | TGTGCCAGCAGCTTAAGGGGGAATATAGAGACCCAGTACTTC
- | TRBJ1-2 | TRBV7-8 | many | CASSPRAQGYGYTF | TGTGCCAGCAGCCCCAGGGCGCAAGGGTATGGCTACACCTTC
TRBD1 | TRBJ1-2 | TRBV6-1 | - | CASSGVDRGYTF | TGTGCCAGCAGTGGAGTGGACAGGGGCTACACCTTT
- | TRBJ1-1 | TRBV13 | - | CASSLEGQNTEAFF | TGTGCCAGCAGCTTAGAGGGCCAGAACACTGAAGCTTTCTTT
- | TRBJ1-1 | TRBV4-3 | - | CASSQEINNAEAFF | TGCGCCAGCAGCCAAGAAATCAACAACGCTGAAGCTTTCTTT
- | TRBJ2-5 | TRBV11-2 | - | CASSLDRKKETQYF | TGTGCCAGCAGCTTGGACAGAAAAAAAGAGACCCAGTACTTC
- | TRBJ1-1 | TRBV18 | - | CASSPTDRWRTPEAFF | TGTGCCAGCTCACCGACAGACAGGTGGCGGACCCCTGAAGCTTTCTTT
TRBD2 | TRBJ2-7 | TRBV28 | many | CASRNKGLAGEQYF | TGTGCCAGCAGGAATAAAGGACTAGCTGGCGAGCAGTACTTC
TRBD1 | TRBJ2-5 | TRBV18 | many | CASSPPTGGLKTQYF | TGTGCCAGCTCACCACCCACAGGGGGCTTAAAGACCCAGTACTTC
- | TRBJ2-2 | TRBV5-6 | many | CASSLAVTGELFF | TGTGCCAGCAGCTTGGCGGTCACCGGGGAGCTGTTTTTT
- | TRBJ1-1 | TRBV6-1 | - | CATDEISPGDTEAFF | TGTGCCACCGACGAGATAAGCCCGGGAGACACTGAAGCTTTCTTT
TRBD1 | TRBJ1-5 | TRBV19 | - | CASRGGSAFSAQHF | TGTGCCAGTAGAGGGGGCAGCGCCTTCTCGGCCCAGCATTTT
- | TRBJ1-2 | TRBV7-9 | few | CASSSLDINYGYTF | TGTGCCAGCAGCTCCCTTGATATTAACTATGGCTACACCTTC
- | TRBJ2-5 | TRBV20-1 | many | CSARPIGQETQYF | TGCAGTGCCAGACCCATTGGCCAAGAGACCCAGTACTTC
TRBD1 | TRBJ2-7 | TRBV6-2/TRBV6-3 | once | CASGKTGGVTGYEQYF | TGTGCCAGCGGAAAGACAGGGGGCGTCACCGGCTACGAGCAGTACTTC
- | TRBJ2-2 | TRBV11-2 | - | CASSFRGSKGFANTGELFF | TGTGCCAGCAGCTTTCGGGGGAGTAAGGGCTTCGCGAACACCGGGGAGCTGTTTTTT
- | TRBJ1-3 | TRBV12-3/TRBV12-4 | many | CASSPDRYSGNTIYF | TGTGCCAGCAGTCCCGACAGGTACTCTGGAAACACCATATATTTT
- | TRBJ2-2 | TRBV2 | - | CAGSPQLSGELFF | TGTGCCGGCAGTCCTCAGCTGTCCGGGGAGCTGTTTTTT
- | TRBJ2-1 | TRBV2 | - | CASSGGTSGYNEQFF | TGTGCCAGCAGTGGGGGGACAAGCGGCTACAATGAGCAGTTCTTC
TRBD1 | TRBJ2-5 | TRBV29-1 | many | CSVEGGTVYQETQYF | TGCAGCGTTGAAGGGGGGACAGTGTACCAAGAGACCCAGTACTTC
- | TRBJ2-7 | TRBV6-2/TRBV6-3 | many | CASSYWAWGSYEQYF | TGTGCCAGCAGTTACTGGGCTTGGGGCTCCTACGAGCAGTACTTC
TRBD2 | TRBJ2-5 | TRBV9 | few | CASSVIGTSLETQYF | TGTGCCAGCAGCGTAATCGGGACTAGCCTGGAGACCCAGTACTTC
- | TRBJ2-1 | TRBV6-1 | - | CATYSLAFKSSYNEQFF | TGTGCCACCTATTCTCTAGCGTTCAAGAGCTCCTACAATGAGCAGTTCTTC
- | TRBJ2-7 | TRBV27 | few | CASSLLQDLLYEQYF | TGTGCCAGCAGTTTACTACAGGATTTGCTTTACGAGCAGTACTTC
TRBD2 | TRBJ2-5 | TRBV2 | many | CASAGGETQYF | TGTGCCAGCGCGGGGGGAGAGACCCAGTACTTC
TRBD2 | TRBJ2-5 | TRBV7-2 | many | CASSSTSGQETQYF | TGTGCCAGCAGCTCGACTAGCGGCCAAGAGACCCAGTACTTC
TRBD1 | TRBJ1-5 | TRBV24-1 | many | CATSDLNRGDRDNQPQHF | TGTGCCACCAGTGATTTGAATCGGGGGGACAGGGACAATCAGCCCCAGCATTTT
- | TRBJ1-2 | TRBV6-5 | many | CASSYSILGSGGYTF | TGTGCCAGCAGTTACTCGATTCTGGGTTCGGGCGGCTACACCTTC
TRBD1 | TRBJ1-4 | TRBV7-2 | many | CASSSRQGMGEKLFF | TGTGCCAGCAGCTCCCGACAGGGGATGGGTGAAAAACTGTTTTTT
TRBD2 | TRBJ2-5 | TRBV19 | many | CASSPRAGTGGETQYF | TGTGCCAGTAGTCCCCGGGCCGGGACCGGGGGGGAGACCCAGTACTTC
TRBD1 | TRBJ2-5 | TRBV12-3/TRBV12-4 | many | CASSGTGDDATQYF | TGTGCCAGCAGTGGGACAGGGGACGACGCGACCCAGTACTTC
TRBD2 | TRBJ2-7 | TRBV7-2 | few | CASRSSGSSSYEQYF | TGTGCCAGCAGATCCAGCGGGAGCTCCTCCTACGAGCAGTACTTC
- | TRBJ1-5 | TRBV19 | - | CASSIRGRVVDNQPQHF | TGTGCCAGTAGTATACGGGGCAGGGTTGTTGACAATCAGCCCCAGCATTTT
TRBD2 | TRBJ2-4 | TRBV20-1 | many | CSASYEPPRVAGVGSLSYF | TGCAGTGCTAGCTACGAACCCCCCCGGGTAGCGGGAGTCGGAAGTTTATCGTACTTC
- | TRBJ2-2 | TRBV2 | many | CASSLGATGELFF | TGTGCCAGCAGTTTAGGGGCCACCGGGGAGCTGTTTTTT
- | TRBJ2-3 | TRBV6-9 | few | CASSYPETGPTDTQYF | TGTGCCAGCAGTTACCCGGAGACAGGCCCCACAGATACGCAGTATTTT